The entry that follows covers one T cell receptor beta chain sequence. Its antigen remains unknown. TCRdb recomputed calls from the 5' RACE reads with MiXCR, one row per CDR3 protein. The table shows more than 400,000 distinct CDR3 sequences, with around 15% occurring only once. These data originate in a study of identical twins. The CDR3 totals 13 residues. Germline CDR1 is SGHRS and CDR2 is YFSETQ. The V gene end was trimmed by 4 bases and the J gene end by 4 bases; junction bases not matched to a gene: 2. Study-wide findings and caveats: Cord blood's abundant beta clonotypes had fewer insertions, unlike memory repertoires.

The data were also submitted as part of a second study, on yellow fever vaccine responses in identical twins.

J is TRBJ1-1 and V is TRBV5-1; 9 nucleotides align to TRBD1. The sequence was obtained from a young woman in good health. The sequencing input was CD4+ T cells sorted from blood. The CDR3, as DNA: TGCGCCAGCAGCAAGACAGGGGGCACTGAAGCTTTCTTT. This sequence encodes CASSKTGGTEAFF.